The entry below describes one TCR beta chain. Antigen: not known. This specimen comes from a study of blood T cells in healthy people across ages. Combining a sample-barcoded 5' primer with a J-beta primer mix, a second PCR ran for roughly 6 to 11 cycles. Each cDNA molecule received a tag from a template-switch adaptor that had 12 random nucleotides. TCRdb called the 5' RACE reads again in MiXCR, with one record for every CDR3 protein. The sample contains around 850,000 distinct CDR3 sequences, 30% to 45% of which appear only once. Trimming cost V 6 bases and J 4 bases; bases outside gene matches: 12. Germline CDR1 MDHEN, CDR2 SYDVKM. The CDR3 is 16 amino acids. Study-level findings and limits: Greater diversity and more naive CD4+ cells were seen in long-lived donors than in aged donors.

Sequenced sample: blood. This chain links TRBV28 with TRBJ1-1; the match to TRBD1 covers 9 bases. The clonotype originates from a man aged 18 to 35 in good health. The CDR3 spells CASSLGQGGIGTEAFF. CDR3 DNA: TGTGCCAGCAGCCTGGGACAGGGAGGGATCGGCACTGAAGCTTTCTTT.